The 28 T cell receptor beta chains given below trace back to one sample, sequenced in a study of T cells in Graves' hyperthyroidism and ophthalmopathy. Amplification targeted TCR beta CDR3 regions from RNA transcripts. The TCR CDR3 first-round RT-PCR relied on the HTBI primer set. TCRdb analysed the multiplex PCR reads with MiXCR anew, one entry per CDR3 protein. The sample consists of 350,000 to 400,000 distinct CDR3 sequences, approximately 18% of them appearing once. Material for sequencing was blood. These receptors all come from a man aged 18 to 35 with Graves' ophthalmopathy.

This clonotype was seen at least ten times. J is TRBJ1-2 and V is TRBV11-2; perhaps TRBD1 as D (5 bases). CDR1 SGHAT and CDR2 FQNNGV come from the germline V gene. V dropped 5 bases and J dropped 3 bases, with 16 bases sitting between them. This CDR3 comprises 15 residues. CDR3: CASSPAGGEDYGYTF. In DNA, the CDR3 is TGTGCCAGCAGCCCAGCTGGGGGAGAGGACTATGGCTACACCTTC.

The rearrangement joins TRBV5-5 to TRBJ2-1; D remains unclear. Germline lookup yields CDR1 SGHKS and CDR2 YYEKEE (reference sequence). Trimming left V 0 bases short and J 6 bases short, with 16 bases between. The CDR3 is 16 amino acids. For the CDR3, the DNA is TGTGCCAGCAGCTTGGGCCGGGTCCCGGGCAGCAATGAGCAGTTCTTC. This gives the protein CASSLGRVPGSNEQFF.

This rearrangement joins TRBV20-1 to TRBJ2-5, with D possibly being TRBD2 (6 bases). Trimming removed 6 bases at V and 2 bases at J, with 16 bases between. Germline V gene lookup returns CDR1 DFQATT and CDR2 SNEGSKA (reference sequence). The CDR3 totals 14 residues. For the CDR3, the DNA is TGCAGTGCGAGGGAGCGGGTGGGACAAGAGACCCAGTACTTC. Protein sequence: CSARERVGQETQYF.

The chain couples TRBV4-1 to TRBJ2-1, with D possibly being TRBD1 (6 bases). This CDR3 is 13 amino acids long. The V gene's germline CDR1 is MGHRA and CDR2 YSYEKL. Trimming shortened V by 5 bases and J by 10 bases, and 15 bases separated the two germline ends. CDR3 region: CASSERGLGEQFF. The DNA for the CDR3 is TGCGCCAGCAGCGAAAGGGGGTTGGGGGAGCAGTTCTTC.

At least ten counts were recorded for this clonotype. The chain has TRBV20-1 and TRBJ2-3; D perhaps matches TRBD1 (5 bases). V lost 5 bases and J lost 4, with 10 bases in between. This CDR3 is built from 12 residues. Looked up from germline, CDR1 is DFQATT and CDR2 is SNEGSKA (reference sequence). For the CDR3, the DNA is TGCAGTGCTCAGGGATTGGCAGATACGCAGTATTTT. It encodes CSAQGLADTQYF.

The chain is built from TRBV10-3 and TRBJ2-3; TRBD2 aligns across 13 bases. V shed 11 bases, J shed 4 bases, and the junction held 6 bases outside the gene matches. CDR1 is ENHRY and CDR2 is SYGVKD in the germline V gene. The CDR3 has 14 amino acids. The CDR3 coding sequence is TGTGCCCTCTCCGGGACTAGCGGGGCAGATACGCAGTATTTT. Protein product: CALSGTSGADTQYF.

With respect to this clonotype: A junction end diverges from the germline sequence, so it may reflect a read error. J is TRBJ2-1 and V is TRBV2; TRBD1 might be the D (6 bases). Germline loops: CDR1 SNHLY, CDR2 FYNNEI. The CDR3 is 18 amino acids. CDR3 DNA sequence: TGTGCCAGCAGTGGCCCTCTTGGGGCAAGGGGGTTGACGCATGAGCGGTTCTTC. Encoded protein: CASSGPLGARGLTHERFF.

This clonotype has just one count. V usage is TRBV2 and J usage is TRBJ1-6; D is undetermined. CDR1 and CDR2 from the germline V gene are SNHLY and FYNNEI. The CDR3 is made up of 16 amino acids. Trimming cost V 3 bases and J 4 bases, with 13 bases left between them. The CDR3 loop reads CASSDRARGYNSPLHF. CDR3 DNA: TGTGCCAGCAGTGACCGTGCCCGTGGGTATAATTCACCCCTCCACTTT.

V is TRBV25-1 and J is TRBJ1-4; a weak D match, TRBD1 (5 bases). Trimming left V 10 bases short and J 0 bases short, with 12 bases between. The V gene's germline CDR1 is MGHDK and CDR2 SYGVNS. The CDR3 has 14 amino acids. The CDR3 region is CATAGDSTNEKLFF. The CDR3 DNA is TGTGCCACCGCCGGGGACTCAACTAATGAAAAACTGTTTTTT.

With regard to this clonotype: The junction and the germline gene differ at one end; a read error may be behind it. This chain's CDR3 is CSAGEGGGFGAAEAFF. CDR3 coding DNA: TGCAGTGCTGGAGAGGGGGGAGGGTTCGGGGCCGCTGAAGCTTTCTTT. The chain employs TRBV20-1 and TRBJ1-1, with a possible D match to TRBD1 (6 bases). Germline V CDR1 and CDR2: DFQATT, SNEGSKA (reference sequence). CDR3 length: 16 amino acids.

A few counts support this clonotype. The gene calls are TRBV4-2 and TRBJ2-2; 9 positions agree with TRBD1. Germline V CDR1 and CDR2: LGHNA, YNFKEQ. J gave up 6 bases and V 6 bases, and 8 bases lay outside the gene matches. CDR3 length equals 15 residues. CDR3 DNA: TGTGCCAGCAGTCCGGACAGGGGAGGGGCCGGGGAGCTGTTTTTT. Residues: CASSPDRGGAGELFF.

This clonotype was observed many times. The chain links TRBV6-1 to TRBJ1-6; tentative D call: TRBD1 (6 bases). Trimming cost V 6 bases and J 5 bases, with 14 bases left between them. The CDR3 runs to 15 residues. The germline gives CDR1 MNHNS, CDR2 SASEGT. The CDR3 nucleotides are TGTGCCAGCAGCTCACCCGGGGGCAATAATTCACCCCTCCACTTT. Its protein is CASSSPGGNNSPLHF.

The V gene is TRBV13, the J gene TRBJ2-1; 8 bases map to TRBD2. The CDR3 consists of 12 residues. Germline CDR1 reads PRHDT; CDR2 reads FYEKMQ (reference sequence). The ends lost 10 bases at V and 4 bases at J; junction bases unmatched: 3. CDR3 bases: TGTGCCATCCCTAGCGGGTACAATGAGCAGTTCTTC. This codes for CAIPSGYNEQFF.

This clonotype was observed a handful of times. At one end the junction does not follow the germline gene, possibly because of a read error. This chain joins TRBV20-1 and TRBJ2-2; 7 bases match TRBD1. Germline loops: CDR1 DFQATT, CDR2 SNEGSKA (reference sequence). The CDR3 runs 16 residues. The CDR3: CSARDRVGGNTGELFF. The CDR3 nucleotides read TGCAGTGCGAGAGACAGGGTCGGTGGTAACACCGGGGAGCTGTTTTTT.

This clonotype showed up many times. The chain couples TRBV11-3 to TRBJ1-1; 9 bases agree with TRBD1. Germline V lookup: CDR1 SGHNT, CDR2 YENEEA. This CDR3 spans 12 amino acids. Trimming removed 5 bases from V and 12 bases from J; junction bases left unmatched: 7. In nucleotides, the CDR3 is TGTGCCAGCAGCACGGACAGGGGCATGTCTTTCTTT. Amino acids: CASSTDRGMSFF.

The chain's CDR3 is CASSPAGGRPDEQYF. The CDR3 DNA reads as TGCGCCAGCAGCCCAGCGGGGGGCCGCCCGGACGAGCAGTACTTC. The gene calls are TRBV4-1 and TRBJ2-7; the match to TRBD2 covers 9 bases. The CDR3 is 15 amino acids. In germline, CDR1 is MGHRA, CDR2 YSYEKL. Trimming cost V 4 bases and J 5 bases; bases outside gene matches: 9.

There are many counts of this clonotype. The chain has TRBV5-6 and TRBJ2-3, with 9 nucleotides matching TRBD1. The J segment lost 4 bases and the V segment lost 4 bases, leaving 4 bases of the junction unmatched. CDR3 length: 14 residues. Germline CDR1 is SGHDT and CDR2 is YYEEEE. CDR3 loop: CASSMGQGSDTQYF. CDR3 sequence (DNA): TGTGCCAGCAGCATGGGACAGGGTTCAGATACGCAGTATTTT. Together with reference TRBV5-6 and TRBJ2-3, the CDR3 gives the full variable domain: DAGVTQSPTHLIKTRGQQVTLRCSPKSGHDTVSWYQQALGQGPQFIFQYYEEEERQRGNFPDRFSGHQFPNYSSELNVNALLLGDSALYLCASSMGQGSDTQYFGPGTRLTVL.

The sample holds many counts of this clonotype. The CDR3 DNA reads TGTGCCAGCAGTTCAAACCCACCGGGGCACACAACTAATGAAAAACTGTTTTTT. Translation: CASSSNPPGHTTNEKLFF. This chain links TRBV12-3 or TRBV12-4 with TRBJ1-4, with a weak D call TRBD1 (5 bases). V was pared by 4 bases and J by 0 bases, with 18 bases between. The CDR3 covers 18 residues.

This sequence joins TRBV27 and TRBJ2-6; 7 nucleotides align to TRBD1. The V gene end was trimmed by 6 bases and the J gene end by 0 bases; junction bases not matched to a gene: 11. The germline V gene has CDR1 MNHEY and CDR2 SMNVEV (reference sequence). The CDR3 extends over 18 amino acids. This chain's CDR3 is CASRELQGSYSGANVLTF. CDR3 DNA sequence: TGTGCCAGCAGAGAGCTACAGGGGTCCTACTCTGGGGCCAACGTCCTGACTTTC.

This clonotype was detected many times. The chain is built from TRBV5-1 and TRBJ1-1; D is unresolved. CDR3 length: 14 residues. V lost 0 bases to trimming and J lost 11 bases, with 17 bases between them. Germline values: CDR1 SGHRS, CDR2 YFSETQ. As DNA, the CDR3 is TGCGCCAGCAGCTTGGGGGAGTGGGAGAGGAACGCTTTCTTT. It encodes CASSLGEWERNAFF. Variable domain in full (rest from reference TRBV5-1 and TRBJ1-1): KAGVTQTPRYLIKTRGQQVTLSCSPISGHRSVSWYQQTPGQGLQFLFEYFSETQRNKGNFPGRFSGRQFSNSRSEMNVSTLELGDSALYLCASSLGEWERNAFFGQGTRLTVV.

The J gene is TRBJ1-6, the V gene TRBV6-2 or TRBV6-3, with unresolved D. Germline CDR1 is MNHEY and CDR2 is SVGEGT. V gave up 0 bases and J gave up 0 bases, with 6 bases separating them. This CDR3 has 16 amino acids. CDR3 in amino acids: CASSYSKSSYNSPLHF. The CDR3 DNA is TGTGCCAGCAGTTACTCGAAAAGCTCCTATAATTCACCCCTCCACTTT.

The CDR3 coding sequence is TGTGCCAGCAGTGAGGGCGGGGGGGCAAGCTACAATGAGCAGTTCTTC. It translates to CASSEGGGASYNEQFF. This rearrangement joins TRBV6-4 to TRBJ2-1; TRBD2 matches 9 bases. With V trimmed by 3 bases and J by 3 bases, 6 bases remained unmatched. Germline CDR1 MRHNA, CDR2 SNTAGT. The CDR3 contains 16 residues.

This clonotype was seen ten or more times. V and J are TRBV18 and TRBJ2-5; D might be TRBD1 (6 bases). Germline CDR1 is KGHSH and CDR2 is LQKENI. The V end lost 5 bases, the J end lost 5 bases, and 12 bases lay between the germline ends. The CDR3 is made up of 13 amino acids. CDR3 in DNA: TGTGCCAGCTCAACGGGGACACGGGAGACCCAGTACTTC. This encodes CASSTGTRETQYF.

This clonotype has at least ten counts. The J gene is TRBJ2-7, the V gene TRBV27, with D perhaps assigned TRBD1 or TRBD2 (5 bases each). The CDR3 is 14 residues long. Germline values: CDR1 MNHEY, CDR2 SMNVEV (reference sequence). Trimming stripped 5 bases from V and 4 bases from J, with 15 bases between. The chain's CDR3 is CASSPKPGSYEQYF. As DNA, the CDR3 is TGTGCCAGCAGTCCCAAGCCAGGGAGTTACGAGCAGTACTTC.

J is TRBJ1-1 and V is TRBV6-1; perhaps TRBD1 as D (5 bases). CDR3 length: 13 residues. Trimming removed 3 bases from V and 7 bases from J, with 12 bases in between. The germline gives CDR1 MNHNS, CDR2 SASEGT. The CDR3 DNA reads as TGTGCCAGCAGTGATGCGGGGCAAAGTGAAGCTTTCTTT. Its translation is CASSDAGQSEAFF.

The V gene is TRBV6-1, the J gene TRBJ1-1; D unresolved. Germline V gene lookup returns CDR1 MNHNS and CDR2 SASEGT. This CDR3 contains 15 residues. Deletions cut 5 bases from V and 2 bases from J, with 15 bases between. The CDR3 reads CASSFLGRENTEAFF. CDR3 sequence (DNA): TGTGCCAGCAGTTTCCTTGGGAGGGAAAACACTGAAGCTTTCTTT.

This clonotype has only a few counts. J is TRBJ1-5 and V is TRBV6-1, with D tentatively TRBD1 (6 bases). The V and J ends lost 8 bases and 4 bases respectively, with 15 bases between them. The germline V gene has CDR1 MNHNS and CDR2 SASEGT. The CDR3 totals 14 residues. The CDR3 loop reads CASVLGRGNQPQHF. CDR3 sequence (DNA): TGTGCCAGCGTATTAGGTAGGGGGAATCAGCCCCAGCATTTT.

This clonotype turned up a few times. This rearrangement joins TRBV29-1 to TRBJ2-4; D is possibly TRBD1 (6 bases). The CDR3 extends over 13 amino acids. The ends were cut back, 5 bases at V and 1 base at J, with 9 bases in the middle. The V gene's germline CDR1 is SQVTM and CDR2 ANQGSEA. The CDR3 loop is CSVRDMAKNIQYF. For the CDR3, the DNA is TGCAGCGTTCGGGACATGGCCAAAAACATTCAGTACTTC.